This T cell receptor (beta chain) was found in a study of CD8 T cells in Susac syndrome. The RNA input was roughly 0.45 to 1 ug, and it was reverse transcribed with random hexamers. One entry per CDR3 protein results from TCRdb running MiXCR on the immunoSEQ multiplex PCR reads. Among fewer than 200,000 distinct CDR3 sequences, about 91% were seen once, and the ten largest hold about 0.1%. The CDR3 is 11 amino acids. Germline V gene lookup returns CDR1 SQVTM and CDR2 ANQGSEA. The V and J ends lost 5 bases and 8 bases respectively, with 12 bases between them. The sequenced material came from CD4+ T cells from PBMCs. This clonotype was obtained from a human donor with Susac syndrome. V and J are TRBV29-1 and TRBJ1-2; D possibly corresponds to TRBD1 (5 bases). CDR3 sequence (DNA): TGCAGCGTTCGGGACCCCCAGGGCTACACCTTC. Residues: CSVRDPQGYTF.